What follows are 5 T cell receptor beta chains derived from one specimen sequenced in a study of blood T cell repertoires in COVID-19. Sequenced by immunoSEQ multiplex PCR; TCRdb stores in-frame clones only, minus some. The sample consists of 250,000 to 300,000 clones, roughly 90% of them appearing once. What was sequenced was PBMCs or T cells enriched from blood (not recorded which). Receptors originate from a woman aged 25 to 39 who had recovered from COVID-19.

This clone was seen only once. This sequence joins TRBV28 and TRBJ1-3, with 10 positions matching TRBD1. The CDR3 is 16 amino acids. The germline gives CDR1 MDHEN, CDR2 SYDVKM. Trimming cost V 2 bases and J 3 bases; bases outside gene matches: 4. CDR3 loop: CASSLGTGVFGNTIYF. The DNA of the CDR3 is TGTGCCAGCAGTTTAGGGACAGGGGTTTTTGGAAACACCATATATTTT.

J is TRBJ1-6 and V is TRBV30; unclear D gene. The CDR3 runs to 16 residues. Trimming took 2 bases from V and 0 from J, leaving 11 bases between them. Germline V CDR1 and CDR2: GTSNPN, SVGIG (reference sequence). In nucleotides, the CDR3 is TGTGCCTGGAGTATAGGAGGTATCTCCTATAATTCACCCCTCCACTTT. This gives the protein CAWSIGGISYNSPLHF. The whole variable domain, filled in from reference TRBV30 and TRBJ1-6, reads SQTIHQWPATLVQPVGSPLSLECTVEGTSNPNLYWYRQAAGRGLQLLFYSVGIGQISSEVPQNLSASRPQDRQFILSSKKLLLSDSGFYLCAWSIGGISYNSPLHFGNGTRLTVT.

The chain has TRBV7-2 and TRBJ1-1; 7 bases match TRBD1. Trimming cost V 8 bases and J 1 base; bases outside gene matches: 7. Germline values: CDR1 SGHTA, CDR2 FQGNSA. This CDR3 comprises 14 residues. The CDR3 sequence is CASGPYRGNTEAFF. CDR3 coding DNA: TGTGCCAGCGGACCCTACAGGGGGAACACTGAAGCTTTCTTT.

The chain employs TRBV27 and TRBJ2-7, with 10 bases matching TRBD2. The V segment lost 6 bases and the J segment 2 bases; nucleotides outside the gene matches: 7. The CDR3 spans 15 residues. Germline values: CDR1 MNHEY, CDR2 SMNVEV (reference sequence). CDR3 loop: CASSRSGRTTYEQYF. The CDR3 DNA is TGTGCCAGCAGCCGTAGCGGGAGGACTACCTACGAGCAGTACTTC.

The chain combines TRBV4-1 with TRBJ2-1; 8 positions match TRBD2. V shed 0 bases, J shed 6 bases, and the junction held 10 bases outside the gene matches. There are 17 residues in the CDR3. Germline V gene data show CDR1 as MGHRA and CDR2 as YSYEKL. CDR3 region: CASSQDPPGGAVNEQFF. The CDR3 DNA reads TGCGCCAGCAGCCAAGATCCCCCGGGAGGGGCAGTCAATGAGCAGTTCTTC.